The TCR beta chain under discussion was sequenced for a study of blood T cell repertoires in COVID-19. The CDR3 contains 15 residues. Germline V lookup: CDR1 KGHSH, CDR2 LQKENI. V lost 2 bases to trimming and J lost 0 bases, with 7 bases between them. The repertoire was sequenced with immunoSEQ multiplex PCR; TCRdb's copy has only in-frame clones and lacks some. The sample holds some 140,000 clones, approximately 86% seen once. The clonotype comes from a man aged 55 to 70 with COVID-19, enrolled during active disease. V and J are TRBV18 and TRBJ1-4; D is uncertain. The specimen was peripheral blood. This CDR3 is CASSPNNPTNEKLFF. CDR3 in DNA: TGTGCCAGCTCACCAAATAATCCAACTAATGAAAAACTGTTTTTT.